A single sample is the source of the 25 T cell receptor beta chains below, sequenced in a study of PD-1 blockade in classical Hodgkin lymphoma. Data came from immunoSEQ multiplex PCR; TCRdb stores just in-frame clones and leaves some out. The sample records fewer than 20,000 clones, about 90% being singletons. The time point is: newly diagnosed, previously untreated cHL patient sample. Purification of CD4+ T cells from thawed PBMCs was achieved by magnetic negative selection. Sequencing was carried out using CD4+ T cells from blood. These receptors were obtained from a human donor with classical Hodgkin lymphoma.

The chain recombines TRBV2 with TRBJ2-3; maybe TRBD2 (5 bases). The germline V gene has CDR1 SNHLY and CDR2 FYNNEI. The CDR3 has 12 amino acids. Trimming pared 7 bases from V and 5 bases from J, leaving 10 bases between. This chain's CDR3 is CASKREIDTQYF. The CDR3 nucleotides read TGTGCCAGCAAAAGGGAGATAGATACGCAGTATTTT.

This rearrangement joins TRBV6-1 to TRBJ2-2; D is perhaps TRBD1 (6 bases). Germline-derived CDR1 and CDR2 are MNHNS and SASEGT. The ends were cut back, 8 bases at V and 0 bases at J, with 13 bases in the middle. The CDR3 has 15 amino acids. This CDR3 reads CASEWGQTNTGELFF. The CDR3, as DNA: TGTGCCAGCGAATGGGGGCAGACGAACACCGGGGAGCTGTTTTTT.

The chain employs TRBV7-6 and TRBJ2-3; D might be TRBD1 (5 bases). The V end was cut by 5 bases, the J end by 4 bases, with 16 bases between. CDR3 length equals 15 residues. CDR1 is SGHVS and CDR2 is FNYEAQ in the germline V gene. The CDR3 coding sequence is TGTGCCAGCAGCATAGACAGTTTCCGCGCAGATACGCAGTATTTT. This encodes CASSIDSFRADTQYF.

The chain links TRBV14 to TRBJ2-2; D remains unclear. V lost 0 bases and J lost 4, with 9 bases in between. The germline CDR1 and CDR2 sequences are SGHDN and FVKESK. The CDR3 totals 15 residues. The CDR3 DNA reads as TGTGCCAGCAGCCAAGATAGGTTAACCACCGGGGAGCTGTTTTTT. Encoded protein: CASSQDRLTTGELFF. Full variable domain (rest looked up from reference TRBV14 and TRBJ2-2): EAGVTQFPSHSVIEKGQTVTLRCDPISGHDNLYWYRRVMGKEIKFLLHFVKESKQDESGMPNNRFLAERTGGTYSTLKVQPAELEDSGVYFCASSQDRLTTGELFFGEGSRLTVL.

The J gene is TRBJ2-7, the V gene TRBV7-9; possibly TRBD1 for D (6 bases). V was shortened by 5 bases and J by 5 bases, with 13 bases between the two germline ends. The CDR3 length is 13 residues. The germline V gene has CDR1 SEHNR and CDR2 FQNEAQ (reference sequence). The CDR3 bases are TGTGCCAGCAGCGGACAACAGGGCCACGAGCAGTACTTC. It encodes CASSGQQGHEQYF. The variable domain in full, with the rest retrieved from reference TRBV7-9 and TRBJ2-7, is DTGVSQNPRHKITKRGQNVTFRCDPISEHNRLYWYRQTLGQGPEFLTYFQNEAQLEKSRLLSDRFSAERPKGSFSTLEIQRTEQGDSAMYLCASSGQQGHEQYFGPGTRLTVT.

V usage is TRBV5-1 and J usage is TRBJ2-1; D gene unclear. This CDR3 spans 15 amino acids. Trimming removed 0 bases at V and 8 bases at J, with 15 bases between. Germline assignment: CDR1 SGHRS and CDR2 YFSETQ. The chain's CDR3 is CASSLVAVGPDEQFF. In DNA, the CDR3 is TGCGCCAGCAGCTTGGTGGCGGTTGGTCCCGATGAGCAGTTCTTC.

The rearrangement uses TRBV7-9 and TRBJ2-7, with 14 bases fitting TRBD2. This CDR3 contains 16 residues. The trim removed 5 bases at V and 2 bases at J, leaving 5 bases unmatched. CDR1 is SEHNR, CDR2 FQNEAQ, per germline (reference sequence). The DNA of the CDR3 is TGTGCCAGCAGCCCGGGACTAGCGGGAGTCACCTACGAGCAGTACTTC. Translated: CASSPGLAGVTYEQYF. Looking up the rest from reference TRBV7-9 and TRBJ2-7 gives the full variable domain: DTGVSQNPRHKITKRGQNVTFRCDPISEHNRLYWYRQTLGQGPEFLTYFQNEAQLEKSRLLSDRFSAERPKGSFSTLEIQRTEQGDSAMYLCASSPGLAGVTYEQYFGPGTRLTVT.

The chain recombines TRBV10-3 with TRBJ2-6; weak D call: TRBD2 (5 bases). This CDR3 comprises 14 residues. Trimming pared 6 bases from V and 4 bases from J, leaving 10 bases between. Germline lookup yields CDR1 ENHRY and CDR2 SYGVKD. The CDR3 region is CAISLARGANVLTF. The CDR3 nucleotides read TGTGCCATCAGCCTAGCACGCGGGGCCAACGTCCTGACTTTC.

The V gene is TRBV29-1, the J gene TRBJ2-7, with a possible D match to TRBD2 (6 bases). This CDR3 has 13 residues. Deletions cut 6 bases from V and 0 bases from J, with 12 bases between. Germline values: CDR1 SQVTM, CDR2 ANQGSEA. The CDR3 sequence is CSVLALFSYEQYF. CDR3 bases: TGCAGCGTACTAGCTCTCTTCTCCTACGAGCAGTACTTC.

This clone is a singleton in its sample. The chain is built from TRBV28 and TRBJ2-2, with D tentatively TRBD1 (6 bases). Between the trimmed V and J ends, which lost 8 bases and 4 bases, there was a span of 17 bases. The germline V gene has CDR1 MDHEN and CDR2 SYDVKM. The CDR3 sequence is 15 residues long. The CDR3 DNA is TGTGCCAGCCTGAGGGGGATGGGGACCACCGGGGAGCTGTTTTTT. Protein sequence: CASLRGMGTTGELFF.

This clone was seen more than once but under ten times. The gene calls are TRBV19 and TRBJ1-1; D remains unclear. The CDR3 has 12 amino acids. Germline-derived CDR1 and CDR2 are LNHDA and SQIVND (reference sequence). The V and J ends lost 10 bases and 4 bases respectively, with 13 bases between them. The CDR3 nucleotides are TGTGCCACTCGGGGAAAGGTCACTGAAGCTTTCTTT. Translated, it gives CATRGKVTEAFF.

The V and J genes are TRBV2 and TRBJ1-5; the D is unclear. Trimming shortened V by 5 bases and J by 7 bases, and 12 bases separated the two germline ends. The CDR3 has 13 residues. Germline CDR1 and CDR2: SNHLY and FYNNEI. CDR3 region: CASSTGLWQPQHF. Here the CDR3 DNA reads TGTGCCAGCAGTACCGGGCTCTGGCAGCCCCAGCATTTT. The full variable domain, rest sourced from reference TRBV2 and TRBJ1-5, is EPEVTQTPSHQVTQMGQEVILRCVPISNHLYFYWYRQILGQKVEFLVSFYNNEISEKSEIFDDQFSVERPDGSNFTLKIRSTKLEDSAMYFCASSTGLWQPQHFGDGTRLSIL.

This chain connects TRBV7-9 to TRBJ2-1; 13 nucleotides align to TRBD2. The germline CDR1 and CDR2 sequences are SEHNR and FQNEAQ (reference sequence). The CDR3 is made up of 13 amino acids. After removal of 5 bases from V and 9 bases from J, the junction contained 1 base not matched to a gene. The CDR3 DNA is TGTGCCAGCAGCAGACTAGCGGGGGGTGAGCAGTTCTTC. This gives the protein CASSRLAGGEQFF.

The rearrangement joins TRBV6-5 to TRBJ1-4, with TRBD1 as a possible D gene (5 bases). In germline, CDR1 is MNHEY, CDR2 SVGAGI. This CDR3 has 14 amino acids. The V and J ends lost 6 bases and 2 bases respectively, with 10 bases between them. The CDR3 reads CASRGEGTNEKLFF. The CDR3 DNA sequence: TGTGCCAGCAGGGGGGAGGGTACTAATGAAAAACTGTTTTTT.

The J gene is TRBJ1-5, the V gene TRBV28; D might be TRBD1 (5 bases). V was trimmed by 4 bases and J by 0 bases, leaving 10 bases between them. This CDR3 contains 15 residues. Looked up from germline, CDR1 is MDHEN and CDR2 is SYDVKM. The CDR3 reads CASSSIQGSNQPQHF. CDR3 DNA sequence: TGTGCCAGCAGTTCTATCCAGGGTAGCAATCAGCCCCAGCATTTT. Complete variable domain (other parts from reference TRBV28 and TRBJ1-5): DVKVTQSSRYLVKRTGEKVFLECVQDMDHENMFWYRQDPGLGLRLIYFSYDVKMKEKGDIPEGYSVSREKKERFSLILESASTNQTSMYLCASSSIQGSNQPQHFGDGTRLSIL.

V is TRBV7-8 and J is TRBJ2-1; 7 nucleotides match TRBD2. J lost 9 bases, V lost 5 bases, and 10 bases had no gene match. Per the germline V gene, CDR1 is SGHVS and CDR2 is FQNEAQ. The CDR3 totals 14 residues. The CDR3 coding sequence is TGTGCCAGCAGCCCGGTGGGGGGGAAAGGTGAGCAGTTCTTC. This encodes CASSPVGGKGEQFF.

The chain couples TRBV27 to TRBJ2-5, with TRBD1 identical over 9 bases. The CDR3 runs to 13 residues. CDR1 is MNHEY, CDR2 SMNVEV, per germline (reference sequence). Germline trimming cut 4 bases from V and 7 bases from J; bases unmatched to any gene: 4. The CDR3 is CASSSGQGGTQYF. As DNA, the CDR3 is TGTGCCAGCAGTTCGGGACAGGGAGGGACCCAGTACTTC.

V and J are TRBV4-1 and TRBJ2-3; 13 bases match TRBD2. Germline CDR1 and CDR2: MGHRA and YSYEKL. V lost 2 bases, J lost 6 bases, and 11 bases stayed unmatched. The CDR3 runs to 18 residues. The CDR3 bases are TGCGCCAGCAGCCAACAACGTGGACTAGCGGGAGCCCGGGATACGCAGTATTTT. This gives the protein CASSQQRGLAGARDTQYF.

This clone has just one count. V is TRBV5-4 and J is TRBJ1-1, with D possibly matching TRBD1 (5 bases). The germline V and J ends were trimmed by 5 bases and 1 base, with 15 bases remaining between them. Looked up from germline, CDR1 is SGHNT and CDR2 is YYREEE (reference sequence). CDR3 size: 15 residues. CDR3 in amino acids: CASRPGGPANTEAFF. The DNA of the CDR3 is TGTGCCAGCAGACCGGGGGGTCCGGCGAACACTGAAGCTTTCTTT.

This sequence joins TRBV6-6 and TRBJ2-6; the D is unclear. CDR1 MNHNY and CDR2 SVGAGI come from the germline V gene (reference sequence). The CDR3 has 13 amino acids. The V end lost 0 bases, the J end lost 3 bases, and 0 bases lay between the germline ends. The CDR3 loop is CASSYSGANVLTF. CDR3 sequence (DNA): TGTGCCAGCAGTTACTCTGGGGCCAACGTCCTGACTTTC.

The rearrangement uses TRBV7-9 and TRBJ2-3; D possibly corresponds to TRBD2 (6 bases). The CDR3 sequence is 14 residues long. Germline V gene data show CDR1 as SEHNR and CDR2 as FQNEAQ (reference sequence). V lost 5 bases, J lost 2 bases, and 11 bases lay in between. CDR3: CASSRSGSTDTQYF. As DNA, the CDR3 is TGTGCCAGCAGCAGAAGCGGGTCCACAGATACGCAGTATTTT.

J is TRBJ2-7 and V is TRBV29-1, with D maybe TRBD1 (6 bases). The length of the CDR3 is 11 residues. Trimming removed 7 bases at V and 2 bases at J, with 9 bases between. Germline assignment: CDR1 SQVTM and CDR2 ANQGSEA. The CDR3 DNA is TGCAGCGCCCGGGACACCTACGAGCAGTACTTC. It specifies CSARDTYEQYF.

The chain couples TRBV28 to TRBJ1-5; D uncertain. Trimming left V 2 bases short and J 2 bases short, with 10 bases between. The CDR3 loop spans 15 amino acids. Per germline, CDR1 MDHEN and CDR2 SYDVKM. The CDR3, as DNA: TGTGCCAGCAGTTTACAGAGGAGAGGCAATCAGCCCCAGCATTTT. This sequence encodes CASSLQRRGNQPQHF. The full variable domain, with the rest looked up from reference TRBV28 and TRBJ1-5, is DVKVTQSSRYLVKRTGEKVFLECVQDMDHENMFWYRQDPGLGLRLIYFSYDVKMKEKGDIPEGYSVSREKKERFSLILESASTNQTSMYLCASSLQRRGNQPQHFGDGTRLSIL.

The CDR3 nucleotides read TGTGCCAGCTCACCAGGGGCGGGCTATAATCAGCCCCAGCATTTT. This sequence encodes CASSPGAGYNQPQHF. The chain joins TRBV18 to TRBJ1-5; possible D gene TRBD1, 5 bases. The germline CDR1 and CDR2 sequences are KGHSH and LQKENI. Trimming cost V 2 bases and J 4 bases, with 12 bases left between them. The CDR3 has 15 amino acids.

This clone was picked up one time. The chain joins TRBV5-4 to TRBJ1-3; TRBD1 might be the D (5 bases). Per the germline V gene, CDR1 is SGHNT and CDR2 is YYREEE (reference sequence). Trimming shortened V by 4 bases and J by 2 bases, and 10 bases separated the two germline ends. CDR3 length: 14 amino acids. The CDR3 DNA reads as TGTGCCAGCAGCCCTCAGGGACCTGGAAACACCATATATTTT. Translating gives CASSPQGPGNTIYF.